The present TCR beta chain was sequenced within a study of shared clonotypes between healthy human individuals. The wider study: The composition of the donors was a couple of women and three men aged 18 to 49. Study-wide results and caveats: Some naive CD4 clonotypes, 4% to 6%, turned up in common across four donors. A reduction in generation probabilities was seen for non-shared clonotypes relative to those shared by all four donors.

Worth noting for this clone: Antigen unknown.

Data came from immunoSEQ multiplex PCR; TCRdb stores just in-frame clones and leaves some out. Of 650,000 to 700,000 clones listed, roughly 91% are singletons. Material: memory CD8+ T cells from PBMCs. As to subset: CD45RO+ cells pooled with CCR7-negative TemRA cells. The source of this sequence is a young man in good health. Some clones in this sample may be carry-over from other donors' samples.

This CDR3 reads CASSEGITPTDTQYF. CDR3 nucleotide sequence: TGTGCCAGCAGCGAGGGGATTACTCCCACAGATACGCAGTATTTT. This sequence joins TRBV27 and TRBJ2-3; either TRBD1 or TRBD2 may supply D (5 bases each). Trimming left V 6 bases short and J 2 bases short, with 15 bases between. The V gene's germline CDR1 is MNHEY and CDR2 SMNVEV (reference sequence). The CDR3 has 15 residues.